Following are 28 T cell receptor beta chains from one sample sequenced in a study of blood T cell repertoires in COVID-19 (dated by TCRdb to the early 2020s). The library was built by means of the immunoSEQ multiplex PCR assay. The immuneACCESS repertoire file appears here via TCRdb, limited to in-frame rearrangements. These files lack a portion of the clones; in checked studies, under half of the deficit traces to unresolved V genes, and the cause of the others is not known. This sample holds over 90,000 clones; roughly 92% were observed only once. The ten largest clonotypes hold around 1.9% of the sample. Source material: peripheral blood. Receptors originate from a woman in her 50s with COVID-19, enrolled during active disease.

The chain has TRBV13 and TRBJ2-1; 9 positions match TRBD1. The CDR3 extends over 15 amino acids. V lost 6 bases, J lost 6 bases, and 9 bases stayed unmatched. Germline V gene sequence: CDR1 PRHDT, CDR2 FYEKMQ (reference sequence). CDR3 sequence: CASSRQGQGSNEQFF. CDR3 DNA sequence: TGTGCCAGCAGTCGTCAGGGACAGGGCAGCAATGAGCAGTTCTTC.

The chain joins TRBV5-6 to TRBJ1-3; tentative D call: TRBD1 (6 bases). Germline CDR1 and CDR2: SGHDT and YYEEEE. This CDR3 region has 16 residues. V was shortened by 4 bases and J by 2 bases, with 16 bases between the two germline ends. The CDR3 sequence is CASSRGAARPGNTIYF. The CDR3 DNA reads as TGTGCCAGCAGCCGGGGGGCGGCGAGGCCTGGAAACACCATATATTTT.

CDR3 protein: CAISEGVVEFF. The CDR3 DNA is TGTGCCATCAGCGAAGGGGTGGTTGAGTTCTTC. The chain couples TRBV10-3 to TRBJ2-1, with a possible D match to TRBD1 (5 bases). CDR3 length: 11 amino acids. Germline CDR1 is ENHRY and CDR2 is SYGVKD. The V gene lost 6 bases and the J gene lost 14 bases, with 14 bases spanning the gap.

This chain links TRBV19 with TRBJ1-1, with D unresolved. This CDR3 contains 13 residues. Looked up from germline, CDR1 is LNHDA and CDR2 is SQIVND (reference sequence). The V end was cut by 5 bases, the J end by 1 base, with 8 bases between. The CDR3 DNA is TGTGCCAGTAGTTTTAGCTCGAACACTGAAGCTTTCTTT. Amino acids: CASSFSSNTEAFF.

The gene calls are TRBV10-1 and TRBJ2-3; 7 bases line up with TRBD2. CDR1 is WNHNN, CDR2 SYGVQD, per germline (reference sequence). This CDR3 is built from 15 residues. Losses at the gene ends were 2 bases for V and 7 bases for J; bases not matched to a gene: 9. In DNA, the CDR3 is TGCGCCAGCAGTGAGAACTCGCGGGGGACGAATACGCAGTATTTT. Protein sequence: CASSENSRGTNTQYF.

The chain has TRBV19 and TRBJ1-6; D not resolved. V was cut by 4 bases and J by 0 bases, with 16 bases left in between. The CDR3 is made up of 18 amino acids. CDR1 is LNHDA and CDR2 is SQIVND in the germline V gene (reference sequence). The CDR3 DNA reads TGTGCCAGTAGTACCCTCTCCACGGGGAGCTCCTATAATTCACCCCTCCACTTT. Translated: CASSTLSTGSSYNSPLHF. Variable domain in full (rest from reference TRBV19 and TRBJ1-6): DGGITQSPKYLFRKEGQNVTLSCEQNLNHDAMYWYRQDPGQGLRLIYYSQIVNDFQKGDIAEGYSVSREKKESFPLTVTSAQKNPTAFYLCASSTLSTGSSYNSPLHFGNGTRLTVT.

The rearrangement links TRBV29-1 to TRBJ2-3; 10 nucleotides line up with TRBD1. After removal of 6 bases from V and 0 bases from J, the junction contained 12 bases not matched to a gene. Per the germline V gene, CDR1 is SQVTM and CDR2 is ANQGSEA. This CDR3 contains 17 residues. The CDR3 is CSVLPGQGKASTDTQYF. In DNA, the CDR3 is TGCAGCGTCTTACCGGGACAGGGGAAAGCTAGCACAGATACGCAGTATTTT.

This sequence joins TRBV27 and TRBJ1-1; TRBD1 aligns across 7 bases. The CDR3 runs 12 residues. V lost 2 bases, J lost 6 bases, and 0 bases stayed unmatched. From germline, CDR1 is MNHEY and CDR2 SMNVEV (reference sequence). Here the CDR3 reads CASSLQGAEAFF. DNA of the CDR3: TGTGCCAGCAGTTTACAGGGGGCTGAAGCTTTCTTT.

The gene calls are TRBV19 and TRBJ1-2; D remains ambiguous. Germline V gene lookup returns CDR1 LNHDA and CDR2 SQIVND (reference sequence). The ends were cut back, 5 bases at V and 1 base at J, with 5 bases in the middle. The CDR3 is 12 residues long. The CDR3 reads CASSSLNYGYTF. In nucleotides, the CDR3 is TGTGCCAGTAGTTCCCTTAACTATGGCTACACCTTC.

The V call is TRBV30, the J call TRBJ2-2; TRBD1 is a possible D gene (6 bases). The CDR3 consists of 16 residues. Trimming pared 2 bases from V and 5 bases from J, leaving 18 bases between. CDR1 is GTSNPN, CDR2 SVGIG, per germline (reference sequence). CDR3 in DNA: TGTGCCTGGAGTTCGGGAACAGGGATTGCGACCGGGGAGCTGTTTTTT. Its protein product is CAWSSGTGIATGELFF.

The J gene is TRBJ2-3, the V gene TRBV7-2; D is unresolved. Looked up from germline, CDR1 is SGHTA and CDR2 is FQGNSA. Trimming removed 7 bases at V and 3 bases at J, with 14 bases between. The CDR3 is 14 residues long. CDR3 nucleotide sequence: TGTGCCAGCACCCTAGGAGTCGGAACAGATACGCAGTATTTT. It specifies CASTLGVGTDTQYF.

The V gene is TRBV25-1, the J gene TRBJ1-2, with 7 bases that match TRBD1. Germline V lookup: CDR1 MGHDK, CDR2 SYGVNS. The CDR3 sequence is 12 residues long. The trim removed 6 bases at V and 5 bases at J, leaving 3 bases unmatched. DNA for the CDR3: TGTGCCAGCAGACAGGGGCTATATGGCTACACCTTC. It translates to CASRQGLYGYTF.

J is TRBJ2-3 and V is TRBV9, with 10 bases that match TRBD2. Germline values: CDR1 SGDLS, CDR2 YYNGEE. V dropped 5 bases and J dropped 3; count of bases not matched to a gene: 6. The CDR3 extends over 15 amino acids. This chain's CDR3 is CASSASGGGTDTQYF. CDR3 nucleotides: TGTGCCAGCAGTGCTAGCGGGGGTGGTACAGATACGCAGTATTTT. Full variable domain (outside the CDR3, taken from reference TRBV9 and TRBJ2-3): DSGVTQTPKHLITATGQRVTLRCSPRSGDLSVYWYQQSLDQGLQFLIQYYNGEERAKGNILERFSAQQFPDLHSELNLSSLELGDSALYFCASSASGGGTDTQYFGPGTRLTVL.

The chain recombines TRBV11-3 with TRBJ2-1; the match to TRBD1 covers 8 bases. The V gene end was trimmed by 1 base and the J gene end by 5 bases; junction bases not matched to a gene: 7. From germline, CDR1 is SGHNT and CDR2 YENEEA. The CDR3 contains 16 residues. The CDR3 loop reads CASSLVIGQGNNEQFF. DNA of the CDR3: TGTGCCAGCAGCTTAGTTATAGGACAGGGTAACAATGAGCAGTTCTTC.

CDR3 region: CASSLGDYNEQFF. CDR3 nucleotide sequence: TGTGCCAGCAGCTTAGGAGACTACAATGAGCAGTTCTTC. The chain links TRBV7-9 to TRBJ2-1; D not certain. Germline-derived CDR1 and CDR2 are SEHNR and FQNEAQ (reference sequence). Trimming shortened V by 1 base and J by 3 bases, and 4 bases separated the two germline ends. The CDR3 is 13 residues long.

The CDR3 DNA follows: TGTGCCAGCAGTGAACAGGGGGCCCGGACAGATACGCAGTATTTT. It encodes CASSEQGARTDTQYF. The V call is TRBV6-1, the J call TRBJ2-3; TRBD1 agrees at 8 bases. This CDR3 is built from 15 residues. V lost 2 bases to trimming and J lost 3 bases; unmatched junction nucleotides: 4. Germline V gives CDR1 MNHNS, CDR2 SASEGT.

The J gene is TRBJ1-6, the V gene TRBV7-2; TRBD1 might be the D (5 bases). The CDR3 length is 14 residues. The germline V gene has CDR1 SGHTA and CDR2 FQGNSA. The V end lost 2 bases, the J end lost 11 bases, and 13 bases lay between the germline ends. CDR3 sequence reads: CASSLKAGLAPLHF. The CDR3 DNA sequence: TGTGCCAGCAGCTTAAAGGCAGGGCTGGCACCCCTCCACTTT.

This clone showed up just a few times. This chain links TRBV10-1 with TRBJ1-6, with 9 bases that match TRBD1. CDR1 WNHNN and CDR2 SYGVQD come from the germline V gene (reference sequence). The CDR3 consists of 16 residues. Losses at the gene ends were 6 bases for V and 8 bases for J; bases not matched to a gene: 11. The CDR3, as DNA: TGCGCCAGCAGGGTCCCGGGACAGGGAAAGGATTCACCCCTCCACTTT. It specifies CASRVPGQGKDSPLHF.

The V call is TRBV19, the J call TRBJ1-1, with D possibly being TRBD1 (5 bases). The germline CDR1 and CDR2 sequences are LNHDA and SQIVND (reference sequence). V was clipped by 0 bases and J by 8 bases, with 13 bases between them. The length of the CDR3 is 14 residues. In DNA form, the CDR3 reads TGTGCCAGTAGTATAGATCTCGTGGCAGGGGAAGCTTTCTTT. Translating it yields CASSIDLVAGEAFF.

The V and J genes are TRBV5-6 and TRBJ2-1; a possible D gene is TRBD1 (5 bases). V was cut by 4 bases and J by 4 bases, with 15 bases left in between. The CDR3 covers 15 residues. Germline loops: CDR1 SGHDT, CDR2 YYEEEE. CDR3 sequence: CASSRYSDTYNEQFF. CDR3 sequence (DNA): TGTGCCAGCAGCCGTTACTCGGACACTTACAATGAGCAGTTCTTC. The whole variable domain, remainder taken from reference TRBV5-6 and TRBJ2-1, is DAGVTQSPTHLIKTRGQQVTLRCSPKSGHDTVSWYQQALGQGPQFIFQYYEEEERQRGNFPDRFSGHQFPNYSSELNVNALLLGDSALYLCASSRYSDTYNEQFFGPGTRLTVL.

This chain links TRBV11-2 with TRBJ1-1, with D maybe TRBD1 (6 bases). The CDR3 totals 14 residues. Trimming removed 0 bases from V and 4 bases from J, with 9 bases in between. Looked up from germline, CDR1 is SGHAT and CDR2 is FQNNGV. Here the CDR3 DNA reads TGTGCCAGCAGCTTAGATTTAGGGGGCACTGAAGCTTTCTTT. It encodes CASSLDLGGTEAFF.

J is TRBJ1-2 and V is TRBV12-3 or TRBV12-4; a weak D match, TRBD1 (5 bases). V was trimmed by 4 bases and J by 4 bases, leaving 10 bases between them. This CDR3 spans 13 amino acids. CDR3 residues: CASSSGLRYGYTF. The CDR3 DNA is TGTGCCAGCAGTTCAGGGTTGCGCTATGGCTACACCTTC.

The rearrangement links TRBV29-1 to TRBJ2-1; TRBD1 agrees at 7 bases. The CDR3 spans 13 residues. Germline CDR1 SQVTM, CDR2 ANQGSEA. The J segment lost 5 bases and the V segment lost 5 bases, leaving 6 bases of the junction unmatched. CDR3 residues: CSVRAGGNNEQFF. The CDR3 coding sequence is TGCAGCGTTAGGGCAGGGGGAAACAATGAGCAGTTCTTC.

The chain couples TRBV9 to TRBJ1-1, with D uncertain. CDR3 size: 13 residues. V was clipped by 0 bases and J by 1 base, with 4 bases between them. The germline V gene encodes CDR1 SGDLS and CDR2 YYNGEE. The CDR3 nucleotides are TGTGCCAGCAGCGTAGCTTCGAACACTGAAGCTTTCTTT. It translates to CASSVASNTEAFF. Using reference TRBV9 and TRBJ1-1 for the parts outside the CDR3, the full variable domain is DSGVTQTPKHLITATGQRVTLRCSPRSGDLSVYWYQQSLDQGLQFLIQYYNGEERAKGNILERFSAQQFPDLHSELNLSSLELGDSALYFCASSVASNTEAFFGQGTRLTVV.

The V call is TRBV7-3, the J call TRBJ2-2; 7 bases agree with TRBD1. Germline V gives CDR1 SGHTA, CDR2 FQGTGA. The CDR3 sequence is 15 residues long. V shed 5 bases and J 2 bases; nucleotides not matched to a gene: 5. The CDR3: CASSPQGTNTGELFF. CDR3 nucleotide sequence: TGTGCCAGCAGCCCACAGGGGACCAACACCGGGGAGCTGTTTTTT. Variable domain in full (rest from reference TRBV7-3 and TRBJ2-2): GAGVSQTPSNKVTEKGKYVELRCDPISGHTALYWYRQSLGQGPEFLIYFQGTGAADDSGLPNDRFFAVRPEGSVSTLKIQRTERGDSAVYLCASSPQGTNTGELFFGEGSRLTVL.

The chain uses TRBV5-6 and TRBJ1-2; D remains unclear. V was cut by 7 bases and J by 1 base, with 17 bases left in between. The CDR3 is 15 amino acids. CDR1 is SGHDT, CDR2 YYEEEE, per germline. The CDR3 reads CASGPLNRGNYGYTF. As DNA, the CDR3 is TGTGCCAGCGGACCTCTTAATCGGGGTAACTATGGCTACACCTTC.

This clone was seen a single time. The chain has TRBV7-9 and TRBJ1-1; D uncertain. Germline V gene data show CDR1 as SEHNR and CDR2 as FQNEAQ (reference sequence). Deletions cut 4 bases from V and 7 bases from J, with 4 bases between. The CDR3 totals 10 residues. CDR3 coding DNA: TGTGCCAGCAGCTCAGTTGAAGCTTTCTTT. Protein sequence: CASSSVEAFF.

The rearrangement links TRBV3-1 (or the pseudogene TRBV3-2) to TRBJ2-5; 11 positions agree with TRBD2. This CDR3 region has 17 residues. The trim removed 5 bases at V and 6 bases at J, leaving 14 bases unmatched. CDR1 and CDR2 (germline): LGHDT, YNNKEL (reference sequence). CDR3 in amino acids: CASSNLAGGPKGKTQYF. CDR3 coding DNA: TGTGCCAGCAGCAATCTAGCGGGGGGTCCTAAGGGGAAGACCCAGTACTTC.